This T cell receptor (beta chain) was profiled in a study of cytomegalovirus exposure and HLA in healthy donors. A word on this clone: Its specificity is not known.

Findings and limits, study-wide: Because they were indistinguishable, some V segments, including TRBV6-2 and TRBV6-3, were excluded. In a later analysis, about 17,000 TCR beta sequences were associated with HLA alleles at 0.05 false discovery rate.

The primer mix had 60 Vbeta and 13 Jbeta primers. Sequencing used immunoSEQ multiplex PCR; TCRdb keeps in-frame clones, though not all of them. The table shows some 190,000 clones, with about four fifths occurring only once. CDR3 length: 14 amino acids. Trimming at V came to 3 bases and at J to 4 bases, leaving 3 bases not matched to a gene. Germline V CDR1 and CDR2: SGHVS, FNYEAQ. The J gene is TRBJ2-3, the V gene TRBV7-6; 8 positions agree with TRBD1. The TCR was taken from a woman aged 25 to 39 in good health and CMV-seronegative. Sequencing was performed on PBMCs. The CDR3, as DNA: TGTGCCAGCAGCTTCGGACAGGGAGCAGATACGCAGTATTTT. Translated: CASSFGQGADTQYF.